This TCR beta chain was found in a study of radiation and T cells in renal cell carcinoma. Study summary: Nephrectomy followed 15 Gy stereotactic body radiation by 4 weeks. Whole-study findings and limits: In blood, top tumor clones expanded by 2 weeks, shrinking by 4. No pretreatment tumor biopsies were available for baseline clonotypes.

With regard to this clone: As yet, its antigen is unknown.

Germline lookup yields CDR1 SGHRS and CDR2 YFSETQ. The CDR3 loop spans 20 amino acids. V dropped 0 bases and J dropped 0; count of bases not matched to a gene: 13. Sequenced by immunoSEQ multiplex PCR; TCRdb stores in-frame clones only, minus some. The table includes over 85,000 clones, approximately 83% detected once. As for time point: baseline pretreatment blood. The treatment: 15 Gy SBRT to primary tumor, nephrectomy 4 weeks later. The patient's renal cell carcinoma had clear cell pathology. The sequence was obtained from a man in his fifties or sixties with renal cell carcinoma. The sequences come from blood, collected from a patient whose treatment included radiotherapy and nephrectomy. The V call is TRBV5-1, the J call TRBJ1-1; the match to TRBD1 covers 11 bases. The DNA of the CDR3 is TGCGCCAGCAGCTTGGCCTCGGGACAGGGGGGCCTGATCTTGAACACTGAAGCTTTCTTT. Protein product: CASSLASGQGGLILNTEAFF.